This T cell receptor beta chain derives from a study of T cell repertoires in cytomegalovirus infection (dated by TCRdb to the late 2010s). Regarding the research as a whole: Donor HLA type was relevant to the analysis, as public TCR beta signatures indicated carriage of CMV infection together with the matching HLA type. Results the study describes overall, beyond this receptor: The ex vivo response was dominated by HLA-C-restricted CMV-specific TCR beta clonotypes, which also provided the single most frequent clonotype in two of eight donors. Carriers of CMV infection plus the relevant HLA type were discriminated by the cumulative frequency of public TCR beta family members in the study cohort and in an independent 352-donor cohort.

The run used an Illumina HiSeq 1500. The raw public reads went through TCRdb reprocessing: fastp at Q25, MiXCR clone calling, in-frame beta chains kept. One record per CDR3 amino acid sequence lists the most common genes and DNA. This sample lists about 310,000 distinct CDR3 sequences; 15% to 20% were detected once. Together, the top ten hold about 12% of the sample. According to the germline V gene (reference sequence), CDR1 reads LNHNV and CDR2 reads YYDKDF. The V and J ends are trimmed by 0 bases and 2 bases, leaving 10 bases between them. The CDR3 goes from the cysteine to the phenylalanine over 16 residues. Just the 48-base CDR3 DNA is kept, in frame starting at base 1. This clonotype was picked up a small number of times. This receptor's antigen is unknown. Base qualities were left out, and no much larger clone turns up one base away.

The origin of this receptor is a human donor in good health (CMV status not recorded). Some clones in this sample may be carry-over from other donors' samples. This sequence uses TRBV15 and TRBJ1-4; no D segment can be confidently identified. The source material was PBMCs. The CDR3 loop reads CATSRDMAATNEKLFF. DNA sequence: TGTGCCACCAGCAGAGATATGGCCGCCACTAATGAAAAACTGTTTTTT.